Each of the 7 T cell receptor beta chains below was sequenced from the same sample in a study of radiation and T cells in renal cell carcinoma. The table came from immunoSEQ multiplex PCR; TCRdb's copy has only in-frame clones and leaves some out. The table shows about 150,000 clones, with roughly 90% occurring only once. Time point denoted: blood 2 weeks post-SBRT. Described treatment: 15 Gy SBRT to primary tumor, nephrectomy 4 weeks later. The specimen was blood, collected from a patient whose treatment included radiotherapy and nephrectomy. The receptors shown here come from a woman aged 50 to 65 with renal cell carcinoma.

The chain is built from TRBV14 and TRBJ2-2; D is unclear. The CDR3 runs 14 residues. The ends were cut back, 2 bases at V and 3 bases at J, with 7 bases in the middle. Germline V CDR1 and CDR2: SGHDN, FVKESK. The CDR3 sequence is CASSQWQYTGELFF. The DNA for the CDR3 is TGTGCCAGCAGCCAATGGCAGTACACCGGGGAGCTGTTTTTT.

The chain couples TRBV11-3 to TRBJ2-1; TRBD1 or TRBD2 may be the D gene (5 bases each). V was trimmed by 1 base and J by 10 bases, leaving 20 bases between them. Germline V lookup: CDR1 SGHNT, CDR2 YENEEA. The CDR3 covers 16 residues. CDR3 coding DNA: TGTGCCAGCAGCTTAGGACGACGGGGACGGAATGAGGAGCAGTTCTTC. The encoded protein is CASSLGRRGRNEEQFF.

The V call is TRBV5-1, the J call TRBJ2-1, with D tentatively TRBD1 or TRBD2 (7 bases each). Germline CDR1 SGHRS, CDR2 YFSETQ. V was clipped by 4 bases and J by 9 bases, with 14 bases between them. This CDR3 is built from 13 residues. The CDR3 region is CASSQGGAGEQFF. The CDR3 region has the DNA TGCGCCAGCAGCCAGGGGGGGGCTGGTGAGCAGTTCTTC.

This chain uses TRBV7-8 with TRBJ1-6, with D maybe TRBD1 (5 bases). The CDR3 sequence is 16 residues long. Trimming cost V 2 bases and J 7 bases, with 15 bases left between them. Germline CDR1 is SGHVS and CDR2 is FQNEAQ. DNA for the CDR3: TGTGCCAGCAGCTTAAATGCAGGGAGGATGAATTCACCCCTCCACTTT. Protein: CASSLNAGRMNSPLHF.

This clone was picked up a small number of times. The V call is TRBV5-4, the J call TRBJ1-6; 7 bases agree with TRBD1. The CDR3 length is 15 residues. V lost 3 bases, J lost 8 bases, and 8 bases stayed unmatched. Germline-derived CDR1 and CDR2 are SGHNT and YYREEE (reference sequence). The DNA for the CDR3 is TGTGCCAGCAGCTCAACCGGGACAGCCTATTCACCCCTCCACTTT. Its protein is CASSSTGTAYSPLHF.

V usage is TRBV2 and J usage is TRBJ2-2; TRBD1 agrees at 10 bases. The length of the CDR3 is 15 residues. V shed 8 bases and J 5 bases; nucleotides not matched to a gene: 8. The germline V gene encodes CDR1 SNHLY and CDR2 FYNNEI. CDR3 DNA sequence: TGTGCCAGCGTCGGGGACAGGGGTTCGACCGGGGAGCTGTTTTTT. It translates to CASVGDRGSTGELFF.

V usage is TRBV5-1 and J usage is TRBJ2-1; TRBD2 is a possible D gene (6 bases). CDR3 length: 16 residues. Germline V gene sequence: CDR1 SGHRS, CDR2 YFSETQ. Trimming shortened V by 1 base and J by 0 bases, and 11 bases separated the two germline ends. Here the CDR3 reads CASSLLALSSYNEQFF. The CDR3, as DNA: TGCGCCAGCAGCTTGCTAGCGTTGAGCTCCTACAATGAGCAGTTCTTC. The full variable domain, completed using reference TRBV5-1 and TRBJ2-1, is KAGVTQTPRYLIKTRGQQVTLSCSPISGHRSVSWYQQTPGQGLQFLFEYFSETQRNKGNFPGRFSGRQFSNSRSEMNVSTLELGDSALYLCASSLLALSSYNEQFFGPGTRLTVL.